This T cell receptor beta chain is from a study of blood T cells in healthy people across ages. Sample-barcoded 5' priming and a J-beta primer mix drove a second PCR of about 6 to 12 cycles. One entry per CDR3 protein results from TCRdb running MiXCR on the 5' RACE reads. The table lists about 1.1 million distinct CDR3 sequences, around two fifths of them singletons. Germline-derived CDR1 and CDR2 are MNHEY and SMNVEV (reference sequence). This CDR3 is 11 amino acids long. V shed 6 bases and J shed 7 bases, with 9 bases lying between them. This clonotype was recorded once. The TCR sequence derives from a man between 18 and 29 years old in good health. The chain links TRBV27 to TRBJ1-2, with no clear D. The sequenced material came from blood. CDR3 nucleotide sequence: TGTGCCAGCAGGTCCCCCGGTGGCTACACCTTC. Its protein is CASRSPGGYTF.